Below, 22 T cell receptor beta chains from the same sample are listed, as sequenced in a study of blood T cell repertoires in COVID-19 (dated by TCRdb to 2018 to 2020). Libraries were prepared through the immunoSEQ multiplex PCR assay. Held by TCRdb, this immuneACCESS table contains in-frame sequences only and omits some clones. Under half of the omission traces to an unresolved V gene where checked; the cause of the rest is unknown. The sample yields some 670,000 clones; over 80% were counted once. The biggest ten clones account for 0.2% to 0.3% of the sample. Source material: peripheral blood. The receptors shown here come from a woman in her late teens or twenties with acute or convalescent COVID-19.

This rearrangement joins TRBV27 to TRBJ1-4, with a weak D call TRBD1 (5 bases). This CDR3 has 14 residues. Germline CDR1 MNHEY, CDR2 SMNVEV (reference sequence). The germline V and J ends were trimmed by 4 bases and 7 bases, with 13 bases remaining between them. Written as DNA, the CDR3 is TGTGCCAGCAGTTCCCCGGGGGAAGGTGAAAAACTGTTTTTT. Its protein is CASSSPGEGEKLFF.

The genes are TRBV4-3 and TRBJ1-1; D gene ambiguous. This CDR3 comprises 13 residues. Germline lookup yields CDR1 LGHNA and CDR2 YSLEER. Between the trimmed V and J ends, which lost 0 bases and 10 bases, there was a span of 12 bases. The CDR3 loop is CASSQDPALGAFF. As DNA, the CDR3 is TGCGCCAGCAGCCAAGACCCAGCGCTGGGAGCTTTCTTT.

This chain uses TRBV29-1 with TRBJ1-4, with D unclear. Trimming removed 4 bases at V and 8 bases at J, with 11 bases between. CDR1 is SQVTM, CDR2 ANQGSEA, per germline. The CDR3 length is 12 residues. The CDR3 DNA reads TGCAGCGTTGGAGGTTATGGAGAAAAACTGTTTTTT. It yields the protein CSVGGYGEKLFF.

Here the CDR3 reads CASSLGTLNNQPQHF. In nucleotides, the CDR3 is TGTGCCAGCAGTTTGGGGACTCTAAACAATCAGCCCCAGCATTTT. The V call is TRBV28, the J call TRBJ1-5, with D possibly being TRBD1 (5 bases). Germline CDR1 MDHEN, CDR2 SYDVKM. The V and J ends lost 3 bases and 3 bases respectively, with 12 bases between them. The CDR3 extends over 15 amino acids.

The V gene is TRBV4-1, the J gene TRBJ2-3, with 7 bases fitting TRBD1. Unmatched junction bases numbered 6, after V lost 4 bases and J lost 2 bases. This CDR3 region has 15 residues. CDR1 and CDR2 (germline): MGHRA, YSYEKL. The CDR3 DNA reads as TGCGCCAGCAGCCTGGGACAGTCCTACACAGATACGCAGTATTTT. The encoded protein is CASSLGQSYTDTQYF.

The chain couples TRBV5-1 to TRBJ1-2; perhaps TRBD1 as D (5 bases). This CDR3 has 15 amino acids. Germline loops: CDR1 SGHRS, CDR2 YFSETQ. V was shortened by 4 bases and J by 3 bases, with 16 bases between the two germline ends. The CDR3 DNA is TGCGCCAGCAGCCCCCAAAGGGGATGGGACTATGGCTACACCTTC. Translated: CASSPQRGWDYGYTF. The variable domain in full, with the rest retrieved from reference TRBV5-1 and TRBJ1-2, is KAGVTQTPRYLIKTRGQQVTLSCSPISGHRSVSWYQQTPGQGLQFLFEYFSETQRNKGNFPGRFSGRQFSNSRSEMNVSTLELGDSALYLCASSPQRGWDYGYTFGSGTRLTVV.

V gene TRBV28 combines with J gene TRBJ1-2, with D possibly matching TRBD1 (6 bases). Germline CDR1 and CDR2: MDHEN and SYDVKM. V was shortened by 5 bases and J by 3 bases, with 10 bases between the two germline ends. CDR3 length: 13 residues. The DNA for the CDR3 is TGTGCCAGCAGTATCAGGGGTCACTATGGCTACACCTTC. Translating gives CASSIRGHYGYTF.

DNA of the CDR3: TGTGCCAGCAGCAAAGGGGTCCTAGCGGCCAGCACAGATACGCAGTATTTT. Protein product: CASSKGVLAASTDTQYF. The J gene is TRBJ2-3, the V gene TRBV9, with 7 bases aligning to TRBD2. Germline values: CDR1 SGDLS, CDR2 YYNGEE. The CDR3 length is 17 residues. J was trimmed by 0 bases and V by 4 bases; bases with no gene match: 11.

The V gene is TRBV7-2, the J gene TRBJ1-1; tentative D call: TRBD1 (6 bases). Germline loops: CDR1 SGHTA, CDR2 FQGNSA. CDR3 size: 16 residues. Between the trimmed V and J ends, which lost 2 bases and 1 base, there was a span of 14 bases. CDR3 nucleotides: TGTGCCAGCAGCTTAACGGACAGACTATCGAACACTGAAGCTTTCTTT. This encodes CASSLTDRLSNTEAFF.

The V and J genes are TRBV3-1 (or the pseudogene TRBV3-2) and TRBJ1-1, with 7 bases fitting TRBD1. Germline V gene lookup returns CDR1 LGHDT and CDR2 YNNKEL (reference sequence). Losses at the gene ends were 5 bases for V and 3 bases for J; bases not matched to a gene: 3. The CDR3 is 13 amino acids. The CDR3 DNA is TGTGCCAGCAGCACACAGGGGTACACTGAAGCTTTCTTT. Protein product: CASSTQGYTEAFF.

The rearrangement links TRBV27 to TRBJ1-6; D gene uncertain. CDR1 is MNHEY and CDR2 is SMNVEV in the germline V gene (reference sequence). The germline V and J ends were trimmed by 2 bases and 7 bases, with 9 bases remaining between them. The CDR3 extends over 14 amino acids. CDR3 bases: TGTGCCAGCAGTTTAGGACTCCTGAATTCACCCCTCCACTTT. Encoded protein: CASSLGLLNSPLHF.

The gene calls are TRBV7-2 and TRBJ1-2; D call uncertain. With 5 bases removed from V and 5 bases from J, the gap between germline ends came to 9 bases. Germline CDR1 is SGHTA and CDR2 is FQGNSA. CDR3 size: 12 residues. The CDR3 nucleotides are TGTGCCAGCAGCCGTTTGAGGTATGGCTACACCTTC. Its translation is CASSRLRYGYTF.

This chain joins TRBV5-1 and TRBJ2-7; 10 positions match TRBD1. The CDR3 is 14 amino acids. With 5 bases clipped from V and 2 bases from J, the junction kept 4 bases outside the gene matches. Looked up from germline, CDR1 is SGHRS and CDR2 is YFSETQ. The CDR3 region has the DNA TGCGCCAGCAGTAAGGGGACAGGGGCCTACGAGCAGTACTTC. Translated, it gives CASSKGTGAYEQYF.

A few counts support this clone. The sample carries other DNA sequences with the same CDR3. The chain combines TRBV12-3 or TRBV12-4 with TRBJ1-3, with D uncertain. Deletions cut 3 bases from V and 0 bases from J, with 3 bases between. CDR3 length: 13 amino acids. The CDR3 is CASSFGSGNTIYF. CDR3 nucleotides: TGTGCCAGCAGTTTCGGCTCTGGAAACACCATATATTTT.

V gene TRBV6-5 combines with J gene TRBJ2-1; D may be TRBD1 (6 bases). CDR1 and CDR2 (germline): MNHEY, SVGAGI. This CDR3 has 14 residues. With 2 bases removed from V and 4 bases from J, the gap between germline ends came to 9 bases. This chain's CDR3 is CASSYRTEYNEQFF. The CDR3 DNA reads as TGTGCCAGCAGTTACCGGACAGAGTACAATGAGCAGTTCTTC.

This clone appeared once. This sequence joins TRBV15 and TRBJ1-5; D possibly corresponds to TRBD1 (5 bases). V lost 0 bases and J 6 bases, leaving 9 bases between the germline ends. The CDR3 is 14 residues long. Germline V CDR1 and CDR2: LNHNV, YYDKDF (reference sequence). In nucleotides, the CDR3 is TGTGCCACCAGCAGAGAGGGGCGCTTTCAGCCCCAGCATTTT. Protein sequence: CATSREGRFQPQHF.

The chain's CDR3 is CASSLASGPNTGELFF. CDR3 nucleotides: TGTGCCAGCAGCTTAGCCTCGGGTCCGAACACCGGGGAGCTGTTTTTT. The chain joins TRBV7-6 to TRBJ2-2; D is unresolved. Germline assignment: CDR1 SGHVS and CDR2 FNYEAQ. With 0 bases removed from V and 0 bases from J, the gap between germline ends came to 8 bases. This CDR3 spans 16 amino acids.

V and J are TRBV5-1 and TRBJ1-3; the D gene is possibly TRBD1 (5 bases). The germline gives CDR1 SGHRS, CDR2 YFSETQ. The CDR3 covers 14 residues. V lost 1 base, J lost 4 bases, and 9 bases lay in between. The CDR3 here is CASSLSGAGNTIYF. CDR3 sequence (DNA): TGCGCCAGCAGCTTGTCTGGGGCGGGAAACACCATATATTTT.

The chain carries TRBV7-9 and TRBJ1-5; 7 bases are shared with TRBD1. The junction had 10 bases not matched to a gene; V was cut back by 5 bases and J by 0 bases. CDR3 length: 17 residues. Germline-derived CDR1 and CDR2 are SEHNR and FQNEAQ (reference sequence). CDR3 nucleotide sequence: TGTGCCAGCAGCGACCAGACAGGGACATATAGCAATCAGCCCCAGCATTTT. Its protein is CASSDQTGTYSNQPQHF.

This clone showed up just a few times. V usage is TRBV4-1 and J usage is TRBJ1-6; D perhaps matches TRBD1 (6 bases). The V gene lost 6 bases and the J gene lost 7 bases, with 13 bases spanning the gap. Germline V gene lookup returns CDR1 MGHRA and CDR2 YSYEKL. The CDR3 spans 14 residues. The CDR3 loop reads CASSRQVSNSPLHF. For the CDR3, the DNA is TGCGCCAGCAGTCGACAGGTCAGCAATTCACCCCTCCACTTT.

The CDR3 nucleotides are TGTGCCAGCAGTTACTCTGGGGGGTTCACAGATACGCAGTATTTT. Translation: CASSYSGGFTDTQYF. The chain couples TRBV6-5 to TRBJ2-3; a possible D gene is TRBD2 (6 bases). The V gene lost 0 bases and the J gene lost 2 bases, with 9 bases spanning the gap. Germline-derived CDR1 and CDR2 are MNHEY and SVGAGI. The CDR3 totals 15 residues.

This chain joins TRBV3-1 (or the pseudogene TRBV3-2) and TRBJ2-5; weak D call: TRBD2 (6 bases). The germline CDR1 and CDR2 sequences are LGHDT and YNNKEL (reference sequence). Trimming shortened V by 4 bases and J by 1 base, and 10 bases separated the two germline ends. The CDR3 consists of 14 residues. The CDR3 bases are TGTGCCAGCAGCCGACACGGGGGCCAAGAGACCCAGTACTTC. Residues: CASSRHGGQETQYF.